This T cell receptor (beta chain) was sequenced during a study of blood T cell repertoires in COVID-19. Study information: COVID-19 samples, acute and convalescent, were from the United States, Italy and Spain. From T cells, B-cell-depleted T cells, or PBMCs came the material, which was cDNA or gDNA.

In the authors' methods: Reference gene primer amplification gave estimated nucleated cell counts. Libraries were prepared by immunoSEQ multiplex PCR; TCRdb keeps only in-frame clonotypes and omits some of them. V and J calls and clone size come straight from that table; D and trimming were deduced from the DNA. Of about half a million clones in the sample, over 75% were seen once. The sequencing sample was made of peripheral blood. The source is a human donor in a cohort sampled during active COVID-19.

CDR3 residues: CASSPGLAGASTGELFF. CDR3 sequence (DNA): TGTGCCAGCTCACCTGGACTAGCGGGAGCGAGCACCGGGGAGCTGTTTTTT. The rearrangement joins TRBV18 to TRBJ2-2, with 13 bases identical to TRBD2. The CDR3 length is 17 residues. CDR1 and CDR2 from the germline V gene are KGHSH and LQKENI. V shed 3 bases, J shed 4 bases, and the junction held 5 bases outside the gene matches.